Below are 9 T cell receptor beta chains sequenced from a single sample in a study of T cells after yellow fever vaccination. TCRdb called the 5' RACE reads again in MiXCR, with one record for every CDR3 protein. The sample yields approximately 330,000 distinct CDR3 sequences, around 12% seen once. Source: CD4+ T cells sorted from PBMCs, taken 15 days after the yellow fever booster vaccination. The receptor set was obtained from a man aged 18 to 30 who received the YFV17D yellow fever vaccine.

This clonotype has just a few counts. This chain uses TRBV27 with TRBJ2-2; perhaps D is TRBD1 or TRBD2 (6 bases each). The V gene's germline CDR1 is MNHEY and CDR2 SMNVEV (reference sequence). CDR3 size: 16 residues. V was clipped by 1 base and J by 2 bases, with 11 bases between them. CDR3 region: CASSLLGGPNTGELFF. CDR3 bases: TGTGCCAGCAGTTTATTAGGGGGGCCAAACACCGGGGAGCTGTTTTTT.

V gene TRBV10-3 combines with J gene TRBJ2-2; TRBD2 aligns across 10 bases. Germline trimming cut 4 bases from V and 7 bases from J; bases unmatched to any gene: 3. Germline lookup yields CDR1 ENHRY and CDR2 SYGVKD. CDR3 length: 14 amino acids. CDR3 amino acids: CAISAGLADGELFF. For the CDR3, the DNA is TGTGCCATCAGTGCCGGACTAGCGGACGGGGAGCTGTTTTTT.

V is TRBV28 and J is TRBJ2-7, with D tentatively TRBD1 or TRBD2 (6 bases each). V gave up 3 bases and J gave up 5 bases, with 11 bases separating them. CDR3 length: 13 amino acids. Per the germline V gene, CDR1 is MDHEN and CDR2 is SYDVKM. The CDR3 loop reads CASSLPGGNEQYV. The CDR3 DNA is TGTGCCAGCAGTTTGCCCGGGGGCAACGAGCAGTACGTC.

This chain uses TRBV5-1 with TRBJ2-7; 13 nucleotides align to TRBD2. CDR3 length: 18 amino acids. V dropped 4 bases and J dropped 0; count of bases not matched to a gene: 10. Germline V lookup: CDR1 SGHRS, CDR2 YFSETQ. The CDR3 DNA sequence: TGCGCCAGCAGCCGACTAGCGGGGGGCCCCGTTAGCTCCTACGAGCAGTACTTC. Translating gives CASSRLAGGPVSSYEQYF.

This clonotype has ten or more counts. This chain uses TRBV7-3 with TRBJ1-1; D is perhaps TRBD1 (6 bases). The CDR3 totals 13 residues. Germline loops: CDR1 SGHTA, CDR2 FQGTGA. With 4 bases removed from V and 4 bases from J, the gap between germline ends came to 10 bases. This CDR3 is CASSSPGATEAFF. CDR3 sequence (DNA): TGTGCCAGCAGCTCCCCAGGGGCCACTGAAGCTTTCTTT.

The chain carries TRBV9 and TRBJ1-1; TRBD1 matches at 8 bases. The CDR3 is 14 residues long. V was pared by 3 bases and J by 4 bases, with 5 bases of the junction left unmatched. CDR1 and CDR2 from the germline V gene are SGDLS and YYNGEE. Here the CDR3 DNA reads TGTGCCAGCAGCGCCCAGGGGGCCGGCACTGAAGCTTTCTTT. This translates into CASSAQGAGTEAFF.

The sample holds many counts of this clonotype. The V gene is TRBV12-3 or TRBV12-4, the J gene TRBJ2-7; 10 bases are a match to TRBD1. The V gene end was trimmed by 6 bases and the J gene end by 7 bases; junction bases not matched to a gene: 6. The CDR3 spans 13 residues. This CDR3 is CASSRQGAGEQYV. CDR3 DNA: TGTGCCAGCAGCCGACAGGGGGCGGGGGAGCAGTACGTC.

The chain is built from TRBV7-9 and TRBJ2-6, with D uncertain. The CDR3 contains 14 residues. CDR1 and CDR2 (germline): SEHNR, FQNEAQ (reference sequence). V lost 5 bases to trimming and J lost 1 base, with 6 bases between them. The DNA of the CDR3 is TGTGCCAGCAGCAAACCTTCTGGGGCCAACGTCCTGACTTTC. Protein product: CASSKPSGANVLTF.

As for this clonotype: Germline is not matched at one junction end, which may reflect a read error. The rearrangement uses TRBV15 and TRBJ2-2; D possibly corresponds to TRBD2 (7 bases). This CDR3 has 14 amino acids. Germline values: CDR1 LNHNV, CDR2 YYDKDF (reference sequence). CDR3 sequence: CASRGGINTGELFF. The CDR3 DNA follows: TGTGCCTCCAGGGGAGGGATCAACACCGGGGAGCTGTTTTTT.